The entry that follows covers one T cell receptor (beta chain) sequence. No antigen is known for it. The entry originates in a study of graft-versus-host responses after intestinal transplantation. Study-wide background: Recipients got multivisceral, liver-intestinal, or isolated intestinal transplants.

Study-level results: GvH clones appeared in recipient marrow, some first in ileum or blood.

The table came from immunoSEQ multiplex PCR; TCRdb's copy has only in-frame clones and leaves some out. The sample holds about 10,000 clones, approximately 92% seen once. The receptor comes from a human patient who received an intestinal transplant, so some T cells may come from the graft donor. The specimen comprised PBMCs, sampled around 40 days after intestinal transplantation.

The CDR3 loop reads CASSEGGARTEAFF. The CDR3 nucleotides are TGTGCCAGCAGTGAGGGGGGGGCTCGCACTGAAGCTTTCTTT. The rearrangement links TRBV6-1 to TRBJ1-1, with D possibly TRBD1 on 6 matching bases. V was clipped by 3 bases and J by 4 bases, with 12 bases between them. This CDR3 region has 14 residues. Germline CDR1 and CDR2: MNHNS and SASEGT.